These T cell receptor beta chains were read from a single sample in a study of shared clonotypes between healthy human individuals. Assay: immunoSEQ multiplex PCR; the TCRdb copy retains only in-frame clones and omits some. The sample shows 650,000 to 750,000 clones, approximately 79% of them seen only once. Sequencing was performed on memory CD4+ T cells sorted from blood. The receptors come from a woman aged 25 to 39 in good health. The CDR3 runs from the conserved cysteine through the conserved F or W. D genes are given only for firm matches. Not all rows give a size; the values are once, few, many and, for expanded clones, a class.

CDR3nt	CDR3aa	v_gene	j_gene	abundance	d_gene
TGTGCCAGCAGCCTTCGGAGCCCATGGGCCTACGAGCAGTACTTC	CASSLRSPWAYEQYF	TRBV5-6	TRBJ2-7	few	-
TGCGCCAGCAAGAGAACAGGGACCTACAATGAGCAGTTCTTC	CASKRTGTYNEQFF	TRBV10-2	TRBJ2-1	many	-
TGTGCCAGCAGCAAGGTAAGGCTAGCGGGAGGGGTAGAGACCCAGTACTTC	CASSKVRLAGGVETQYF	TRBV21-1	TRBJ2-5	-	-
TGTGCCAGCAGTGGGTTTGCGGGGAACACTGAAGCTTTCTTT	CASSGFAGNTEAFF	TRBV6-5	TRBJ1-1	-	-
TGTGCCAGCAGTAGGACAGGGTCCCTATATGGCTACACCTTC	CASSRTGSLYGYTF	TRBV27	TRBJ1-2	once	TRBD1
TGTGCCAGCAGTTACAGGGGTCTAGGGCCCCAGCATTTT	CASSYRGLGPQHF	TRBV28	TRBJ1-5	few	TRBD1
TGCAGTGCATCGGCCGATTATGGCTACACCTTC	CSASADYGYTF	TRBV20-1	TRBJ1-2	-	-
TGTGCCTGGAAAGGGGGGCTAGCGGGAGGGGTCGAGCAGTACTTC	CAWKGGLAGGVEQYF	TRBV30	TRBJ2-7	-	TRBD2
TGTGCCAGCAGCTTAGGCGGCGGTCCCTACAATGAGCAGTTCTTC	CASSLGGGPYNEQFF	TRBV7-8	TRBJ2-1	-	-
TGCAGCGTTGGAGGACTCGGGGGCAGATCGGGTGAGCAGTACTTC	CSVGGLGGRSGEQYF	TRBV29-1	TRBJ2-7	-	-
TGTGCCAGCAGCTTGAGGGAAGAGACCCAGTACTTC	CASSLREETQYF	TRBV5-4	TRBJ2-5	-	-
TGCAGCGTGGAGCAGGGGAGGACCAACACTGAAGCTTTCTTT	CSVEQGRTNTEAFF	TRBV29-1	TRBJ1-1	few	-
TGTGCCAGCAGTGCCGCCTGGCCCATGTCTGATACGCAGTATTTT	CASSAAWPMSDTQYF	TRBV25-1	TRBJ2-3	-	-
TGTGCCAGCAGCGGGGCGGACAGGGGAAACACCATATATTTT	CASSGADRGNTIYF	TRBV5-4	TRBJ1-3	-	TRBD1
TGCGCCAGCAGCCACGGGACTAGCGGGAGCGCAGATACGCAGTATTTT	CASSHGTSGSADTQYF	TRBV4-1	TRBJ2-3	-	TRBD2
TGTGCCAGCAGCCCCACGCTGGGAACGCCGTACTTC	CASSPTLGTPYF	TRBV2	TRBJ2-7	-	-
TGTGCCAGCTCAAGCTGGCCAGGTGGAATGGAGTTTGGGTCCTACAATGAGCAGTTCTTC	CASSSWPGGMEFGSYNEQFF	TRBV18	TRBJ2-1	-	-
TGTGCCAGCCGTCAGGTGATGAACACTGAAGCTTTCTTT	CASRQVMNTEAFF	TRBV9	TRBJ1-1	once	-
TGTGCCAGCACCAGGGACAACACCGGGGAGCTGTTTTTT	CASTRDNTGELFF	TRBV2	TRBJ2-2	-	-
TGTGCCAGCAGCCCCGGCTCAAGGGGAGAGACCCAGTACTTC	CASSPGSRGETQYF	TRBV28	TRBJ2-5	-	-
TGCGCCAGCAGCCCGGGGTCAGAGGGGGGCAATGAGCAGTTCTTC	CASSPGSEGGNEQFF	TRBV5-1	TRBJ2-1	few	-
TGTGCCAGCAGTTTACAGGGTAATCGCCAGCCCCAGCATTTT	CASSLQGNRQPQHF	TRBV7-2	TRBJ1-5	-	-
TGTGCCAGCAGTGAGGGGCCCCCTAACTATGGCTACACCTTC	CASSEGPPNYGYTF	TRBV4-2	TRBJ1-2	few	-
TGTGCCAGCAGTGAGAGGACACTAAGCACAGATACGCAGTATTTT	CASSERTLSTDTQYF	TRBV2	TRBJ2-3	-	-
TGTGCCAGCAGCTTGACCGGGACAGGGGCAACGGAGCAGTACTTC	CASSLTGTGATEQYF	TRBV7-9	TRBJ2-7	-	TRBD1
TGTGCCAGCAGTGGACTCGGGACTAGCGGGAGTGGTGAGCAGTTCTTC	CASSGLGTSGSGEQFF	TRBV28	TRBJ2-1	few	TRBD2
TGTGCCCACAACAGGGGGGCTTACAATGAGCAGTTCTTC	CAHNRGAYNEQFF	TRBV30	TRBJ2-1	few	TRBD1
TGCGCCAGCAGCTCTCGACAGGGGGCGGATACGCAGTATTTT	CASSSRQGADTQYF	TRBV5-1	TRBJ2-3	-	TRBD1
TGCGCCAGCAGCCCTCAGGGACTAGAGGCTTATGAGCAGTTCTTC	CASSPQGLEAYEQFF	TRBV5-1	TRBJ2-1	-	TRBD2
TGTGCCACCAGCCTGGCGGCTAGCTCCTACAATGAGCAGTTCTTC	CATSLAASSYNEQFF	TRBV28	TRBJ2-1	-	-
TGCGCCAGCAGCCCCACTACCCGGGACAGGGGGCGGCATTCACCCCTCCACTTT	CASSPTTRDRGRHSPLHF	TRBV4-1	TRBJ1-6	-	TRBD1
TGTGCCAGTAAGGCGCGACAGAGCCGTGAGACCCAGTACTTC	CASKARQSRETQYF	TRBV19	TRBJ2-5	few	-
TGTGCCAGCAGCAGGACTAGCGGAGATGCCGGGGAGCTGTTTTTT	CASSRTSGDAGELFF	TRBV7-2	TRBJ2-2	-	TRBD2
TGTGCCAGCAGCAACAGGGCCGGTGAGACTGAAGCTTTCTTT	CASSNRAGETEAFF	TRBV7-2	TRBJ1-1	once	-
TGTGCCAGCAGCGCCACGTGGGGCTATGAGCAGTTCTTC	CASSATWGYEQFF	TRBV4-2	TRBJ2-1	-	-
TGTGCCAGCAGAACGAACCCAGGCAGGGTGTCTTGCTTC	CASRTNPGRVSCF	TRBV21-1	TRBJ2-7	-	-
TGTGCCAGCAGCCCCCGACTAGCGGGAGAGGACGAGCAGTACTTC	CASSPRLAGEDEQYF	TRBV7-6	TRBJ2-7	few	TRBD2
TGTGCCAGTAGTACCTCGGACAGGGGGGATACTGAAGCTTTCTTT	CASSTSDRGDTEAFF	TRBV19	TRBJ1-1	few	TRBD1
TGTGCCAGCAGCTTAGAGCGGAGGGTCACCGGGGAGCTGTTTTTT	CASSLERRVTGELFF	TRBV11-2	TRBJ2-2	-	-
TGTGCCAGCAGCTTAAGGTATAAGAACACTGAAGCTTTCTTT	CASSLRYKNTEAFF	TRBV7-3	TRBJ1-1	-	-
TGTGCCAGCAGTCTTCGGCGGGCAAAGAGTAATGGCTACACCTTC	CASSLRRAKSNGYTF	TRBV28	TRBJ1-2	-	-
TGCAGCGTACTAGCGGGAGGTGGAGAGACCCAGTACTTC	CSVLAGGGETQYF	TRBV29-1	TRBJ2-5	-	TRBD2
TGTGCCAGCAGCCTTACCGGGACTAGTAAAATACAGTACTTC	CASSLTGTSKIQYF	TRBV5-4	TRBJ2-4	many	TRBD2
TGCGCCAGCAGTGTGGCCGGGACCCCAGACAATGAGCAGTTCTTC	CASSVAGTPDNEQFF	TRBV5-1	TRBJ2-1	-	-
TGTGCCAGCAGTGATTCGTTTAGCGACGAGCAGTACTTC	CASSDSFSDEQYF	TRBV28	TRBJ2-7	-	-
TGCGCCAGCAGCTTGTGGGGAGGGACGGATGAGACCCAGTACTTC	CASSLWGGTDETQYF	TRBV5-1	TRBJ2-5	-	TRBD2
TGTGCCAGTAGGGCTAGCGTAGACGCAGATACGCAGTATTTT	CASRASVDADTQYF	TRBV19	TRBJ2-3	-	-
TGTGCCAGCAGTTTTGGACAGGGGGTTTCGGACATTCAGTACTTC	CASSFGQGVSDIQYF	TRBV28	TRBJ2-4	-	TRBD1
TGTGCCAGCAGCCCCCAAGGACTGTCCTACAATGAGCAGTTCTTC	CASSPQGLSYNEQFF	TRBV9	TRBJ2-1	-	-
-	CASSPSGRMFFGTEAFF	TRBV28	TRBJ1-1	-	-
TGTGCCAGCAGTGAGGGACAGGCCCGCACAGATACGCAGTATTTT	CASSEGQARTDTQYF	TRBV6-4	TRBJ2-3	-	TRBD1
TGTGCCAGCAGCCCCGGACAGCCGAACTATGGCTACACCTTC	CASSPGQPNYGYTF	TRBV11-2	TRBJ1-2	once	-
TGCGCCAGCAGCTTGGAATCGGGGACTGGGGCCAACGTCCTGACTTTC	CASSLESGTGANVLTF	TRBV5-1	TRBJ2-6	-	-